Sequencing of this T cell receptor (beta chain) was carried out in a study of T cell repertoires in aging, cancer and after chemotherapy (dated by TCRdb to about 2019). Regarding the research as a whole: The donors fell into six age groups ranging from 30 or younger to 70 or older, and each group had at least three individuals. To examine immunoaging and T cell reconstitution after chemotherapy, the study profiled TCR beta repertoires in peripheral blood from healthy donors and cancer patients. Control TCR repertoires from healthy donors were recorded over several months to years, and clear clonal overlap was observed across re-sampling. Millions of TCR reads were contained in the full dataset. The cohort comprised over 200 cancer patients, approximately 90 with hematological and fewer than 140 with solid cancers, plus 95 healthy donors as a reference group.

The research as a whole found: In both cancer cohorts, median generation probability rose over the chemotherapy interval, which suggests that the repertoire was reconstituted through rebound thymic output. Compared with age-matched healthy donors, untreated patients with hematological or solid cancers had significantly lower TCR diversity and higher clonality in blood. In healthy donors, the drop in TCR diversity with age came mainly from a loss of richness, whereas in cancer patients a loss of evenness also played a part. It was noted by the authors that conclusions about immunological memory after chemotherapy cannot be drawn from the repertoire data.

Taken from cysteine to phenylalanine, the CDR3 has 16 residues. Just the 48-base CDR3 DNA is kept, in frame starting at base 1. The germline V gene (reference sequence) yields SGHNT for CDR1 and YYREEE for CDR2. V trim: 4 bases; J trim: 2 bases; unmatched bases: 4. Taking its sample share into account, this clonotype is medium-sized (0.01 to 0.1%). Its antigen is unknown. It has no much larger one-base neighbor in the sample; base qualities were not kept. Rearranged TRB sequences spanning V, D and J segments were amplified by multiplex touch-down PCR using a mixed TRB-A/B primer pool. Illumina adapters and sample indices were added to the amplicons in two consecutive PCR reactions performed with Phusion HS II polymerase. Amplicons were gel-purified using the NucleoSpin Gel and PCR Clean-up kit and were subsequently checked with Qubit and an Agilent 2100 Bioanalyzer. Sequencing of libraries was carried out on an Illumina MiSeq in 600-cycle, single-indexed, paired-end runs. The study's processing was this. MiXCR versions 2.12 and 3.0.5 were used to process the TRB sequences. Each unique CDR3 nucleotide sequence counted as one clone, and only productive sequences with at least two reads were retained. Repertoire metrics included Shannon diversity, evenness, clonality (one minus evenness), and alpha-parameterized diversity profiles from alpha 0 to 5. The IGoR algorithm was used to calculate generation probabilities for clones in the paired samples taken before and after chemotherapy. TCRdb reanalyzed the raw reads on its own, using fastp at Q25 for trimming and MiXCR for clone calling, and kept in-frame beta chains. Each record represents a unique CDR3 protein, reported with the most common genes and DNA among its rows. The V and J calls follow TCRdb's processing rather than the paper's. The table for this sample lists some 15,000 distinct CDR3 sequences; 20% to 25% of them were counted only once. The ten largest clones take up 4.5% to 6% of the sample.

TCR beta rearrangements were amplified from genomic DNA extracted from peripheral blood rather than from sorted cells or RNA. Sequencing was performed on blood. The sequence was collected from a human donor in good health. Recombination linked TRBV5-4 to TRBJ2-2, with 11 bases aligning to TRBD1. The CDR3 has the sequence CASSRGQGANTGELFF. The DNA reads as follows: TGTGCCAGCAGCCGTGGACAGGGGGCAAACACCGGGGAGCTGTTTTTT.